This TCR beta chain was captured by sequencing in a study of cytomegalovirus exposure and HLA in healthy donors (dated by TCRdb to between 2016 and 2019). For context, the study as a whole: An earlier analysis of several hundred of the donors reported approximately 280 Gb of sequence data and 117 million unique TCR beta sequences obtained from about 179 million T cells. An early release covering roughly 640 HLA-typed donors comprised approximately 300 gigabases of sequencing data and approximately 85 million unique TCR sequences. The genetic ancestry cluster associated with self-reported Caucasian donors included around 76% of the roughly 400 genotyped donors. The study aimed to test whether cataloging public T cell receptors could reveal signatures of past pathogen exposure. The study used immunosequencing to profile the T cell repertoires of some 600 subjects and linked those repertoires to cytomegalovirus serostatus. A separate validation cohort of roughly 130 different subjects was used in addition to the 666-subject first cohort. To predict cytomegalovirus infection status, the study brought together high-throughput TCR immunosequencing, statistical association of individual TCRs with disease status, and machine learning. A later analysis re-analyzed previously published TCR beta repertoires from 500 to 700 donors and added high-resolution HLA genotyping to study TCR occurrence patterns. Rather than drawing on any new phenotypic data, the later analysis identified candidate immune exposures from TCR beta sequences and the way those sequences occurred across donors. An earlier analysis of 587 of the donors used high-throughput TCR beta sequencing to judge whether each TCR beta V gene segment behaved as functional or pseudogenic. Alongside the repertoire data, information on donor age, sex, ethnicity and CMV serostatus was compiled. In a later genetic analysis, genome-wide SNP genotypes for about 55% of the 666 donors were used, and that subset was treated as a discovery cohort. All discovery cohort repertoires had been generated on a single sequencing platform. HLA typing included class I and class II loci at four-digit resolution. The number of typed donors differed by locus: about 620-640 for A, B, C, DRB1 and DQB1; approximately 540 for DQA1; 606 for DPA1; and about 450 for DPB1. About five DR-DQ haplotypes were handled as single units for association and clustering because linkage in the cohort was strong. On average, roughly 240,000 unique TCR beta nucleotide sequences were sequenced per donor among a few hundred genotyped donors of the cohort, with about 17% of those sequences being non-productive.

Cut back by 5 bases and 2 bases, the V and J ends lie 13 bases apart. Via the germline V gene (reference sequence), CDR1 is SGHNT and CDR2 YYREEE. The CDR3 covers 14 residues, taking in both the cysteine and the phenylalanine. CDR3 DNA is the only sequence kept; it has 42 bases, read in frame from the first base. The paper's findings and limits, for the study overall: The earlier analysis of about 600 of the donors excluded around 17 rarely observed V segments, including chromosome 9 orphons, because counts were too low. A later analysis associated approximately 17,000 TCR beta sequences with specific HLA alleles at a false discovery rate of 0.05. A group of highly shared sequence variants was considered likely to be a technical artifact of the sequencing pipeline. The authors suggested that the approach could potentially be extended to other disease states and immunological phenotypes. Immune exposure information for the cohort was limited to CMV serostatus. In vitro tests confirmed that a few of the cytomegalovirus-associated TCR beta chains recognize cytomegalovirus antigens. Linkage disequilibrium might explain the correlated functional status among segregating V segments, but an unknown experimental factor could not be excluded. V-gene and J-gene trimming of TCR beta chains was associated with a missense DCLRE1C variant in a later genetic analysis, and the association was replicated in an independent cohort. The study gave a list of some 150 TCR beta chains associated with cytomegalovirus. A later analysis found that HLA-associated TCR beta chains were more clonally expanded and had lower generation probabilities than equally common non-associated chains. The 87-base-pair reads could not distinguish some IMGT-functional V segments, including TRBV6-2 and TRBV6-3, so those segments were excluded. The classifier was reported to diagnose cytomegalovirus status with high specificity and sensitivity in both the original cohort and the validation cohort. In a later analysis, TCR association rates were found to vary across HLA loci, with the most associated TCRs seen for DRB1 alleles and the fewest for HLA-C alleles. Strong co-occurrence of HLA alleles, especially DR and DQ, made assigning TCR associations to individual alleles difficult. In a later analysis, most CMV-associated TCR beta chains were found to appear HLA-restricted, with HLA associations seemingly driven largely by CMV exposure. In a later genetic analysis, fewer N-insertions in productive TCRs were reported among donors in an Asian-associated ancestry cluster than the roughly 700-donor mean. Roughly uniform sequencing depth across donors was assumed in presence/absence analyses, although this assumption may not hold. The cohort was sequenced for TCR beta chains only, and without alpha or paired-chain data the features that could be detected were limited. In a later analysis, several top co-occurrence clusters were reported to appear linked to parvovirus B19, influenza, CMV and Epstein-Barr virus. Because HLA typing was missing for some donors at each locus, association tests included only the typed subset. A further reported finding was that TCR beta sequences accurately predicted the HLA-A and HLA-B alleles for most subjects in the first cohort. In an earlier analysis of some 500 of the donors, most TCR beta V segments appeared in productive rearrangements about 87% or about 30% of the time, broadly matching IMGT annotations. Across donors, most TCR sequences were observed very rarely, whereas some public TCRs were present in many individuals.

A note on this clone: Its binding antigen is unknown. Base qualities are missing; no much larger clone stands one base away.

The cohort was made up of about 670 healthy bone marrow donors. At the time of sampling, every cohort member was nominally healthy, though immune exposures that went unrecorded were likely present. The donor was CMV seropositive and belonged to the group of some 290 seropositive cohort members. A peripheral blood sample was collected from each donor, and TCR beta sequencing was performed on peripheral blood mononuclear cells. The Qiagen DNeasy Blood Extraction Kit was used to extract genomic DNA from the blood cell samples. Library generation was performed with the immunoSEQ multiplex PCR assay. For the multiplex PCR, a mixture combining 60 forward primers for TCR Vbeta segments and 13 reverse primers for TCR Jbeta segments was used. The CDR3 region of rearranged TCR beta genes was amplified from genomic DNA with a multiplex PCR assay. The amplified TCR beta libraries were sequenced on the Illumina HiSeq System as 87-base-pair reads. The source study handled its data this way. A later analysis tallied roughly 78 million unique TCR beta chains across the 700 or so repertoires, and some 10 million of those chains were shared by two or more donors. Raw reads were error-corrected and collapsed into unique sequences with a nearest-neighbor algorithm that merged closely related sequences to remove PCR and sequencing errors. To assign V, D and J gene segments, CDR3 sequences were aligned to IMGT reference sequences. For a sequence to be retained, a match of at least six nucleotides was required to both a V gene segment and a J gene segment. A rearrangement counted as productive if the CDR3 had no stop codons and remained in frame with V and J, and every other rearrangement counted as non-productive. Following IMGT convention, CDR3 was defined as the stretch from the second conserved V-encoded cysteine up to the conserved J-encoded phenylalanine. In an earlier analysis of 500 to 650 of the donors, sequences lacking an unambiguous match to a single V gene segment were excluded. An earlier analysis of 500 to 700 of the donors classified V segments as functional when productive rearrangements were above 56.7% and as segregating when the standard deviation between donors was above 5%. A statistical classification framework was developed to diagnose cytomegalovirus status using the catalog of TCR beta chain sequences. In a later analysis, V and J genes were assigned by comparing TCR nucleotide sequences against IMGT/GENE-DB human TR gene sequences. A later analysis assigned CDR3 sequences and most-parsimonious VDJ recombination scenarios with the TCRdist pipeline. In a later analysis, every TCR beta chain was defined by the combination of its CDR3 amino acid sequence and its V-gene family, and reads without a unique V-gene family were dropped. As a way to deal with suspected cross-contamination and a sequencing artifact, a later analysis dropped over 550 nucleotide sequences that were highly shared and had low generation probability. A later analysis calculated a clonal expansion index for each public chain from normalized within-repertoire ranks of inferred template counts. Generation probabilities in a later analysis came from a VDJ recombination model fitted to out-of-frame rearrangements, and those results were checked against IGoR. Hypergeometric tests were used in a later analysis to score TCR-TCR, TCR-HLA and TCR-CMV co-occurrence, with a repertoire-size bias correction applied to the TCR pairs. A later analysis estimated false discovery rates by permuting HLA or CMV assignments 20 times. In a later analysis, co-occurring TCRs were grouped with DBSCAN, and TCRdist sequence similarity was added when clustering was performed within HLA-allele-positive subsets. Repertoires with fewer than 30,000 or more than 120,000 public chains were left out of co-occurrence clustering, as were five repertoires with anomalous nucleotide sharing. Entries here come from immuneACCESS through TCRdb and include only in-frame sequences with V and J called. Some clones fail to appear in such tables; in the studies checked, an unresolved V gene covers under half of the shortfall, and the cause of the remainder is unknown. That table supplies the V and J calls and clone size; D and trimming were determined from the DNA. For this sample the table gives 150,000 to 200,000 clones, of which roughly three quarters were detected only once. About 7.7% of the sample belongs to the ten largest clones.

The sequenced sample was PBMCs. This sequence was found in a woman between 40 and 50 years old in good health and CMV-seropositive. The chain joins TRBV5-4 to TRBJ2-5, and the D gene may be TRBD2, 5 bases matching. The nucleotide sequence reads TGTGCCAGCAGGCTGGATCCGGGGCAAGAGACCCAGTACTTC. Translated, this gives CASRLDPGQETQYF.